What follows is one T cell receptor beta chain and its context. This table comes from immunoSEQ multiplex PCR, and its TCRdb copy is limited to in-frame clones, with some not included. The table lists 110,000 or so clones, 85% to 90% of them singletons. This record comes from a study of blood T cell repertoires in COVID-19. The CDR3 is 13 amino acids. Looked up from germline, CDR1 is SGHAT and CDR2 is FQNNGV. The V end lost 3 bases, the J end lost 8 bases, and 13 bases lay between the germline ends. The sample was peripheral blood. This receptor was identified in a human donor with acute or convalescent COVID-19. The donor label of this sample is uncertain. The chain combines TRBV11-2 with TRBJ1-2, with D possibly matching TRBD1 (6 bases). The CDR3 nucleotides read TGTGCCAGCAGCTTCGGGGGGGCTGGGGGCTACACCTTC. Translated, it gives CASSFGGAGGYTF.